The clone carrying this T cell receptor (beta chain) was detected a few times. Sequenced by immunoSEQ multiplex PCR; TCRdb stores in-frame clones only, minus some. The repertoire holds 110,000 to 150,000 clones, with about 86% as singletons. The sample comes from a study of blood T cell repertoires in COVID-19. Overall study context: Nucleic acid was either cDNA or gDNA, and it came from T cells, B-cell-depleted T cells, or PBMCs.

V lost 2 bases and J lost 13, with 15 bases in between. Germline V lookup: CDR1 MGHDK, CDR2 SYGVNS. CDR3 length: 14 amino acids. Specimen: peripheral blood. The receptor's source is a woman aged 40 to 50 with acute or convalescent COVID-19. V usage is TRBV25-1 and J usage is TRBJ2-6; D call uncertain. The CDR3 DNA follows: TGTGCCAGCAGTGAAGTTGGTGGGTTGAGGGTCCTGACTTTC. It specifies CASSEVGGLRVLTF.